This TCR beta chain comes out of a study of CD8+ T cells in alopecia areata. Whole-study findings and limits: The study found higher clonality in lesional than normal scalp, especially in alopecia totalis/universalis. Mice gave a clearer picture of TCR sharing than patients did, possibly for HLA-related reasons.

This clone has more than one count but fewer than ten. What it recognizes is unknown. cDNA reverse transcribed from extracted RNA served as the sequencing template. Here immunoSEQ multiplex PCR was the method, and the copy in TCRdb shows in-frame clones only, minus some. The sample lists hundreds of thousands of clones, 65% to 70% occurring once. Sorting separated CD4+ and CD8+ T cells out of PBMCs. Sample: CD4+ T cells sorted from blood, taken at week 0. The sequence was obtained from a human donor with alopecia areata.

The CDR3 DNA sequence: TGTGCCAGCAAGACAGAGGAAGCTTTCTTT. Translated, it gives CASKTEEAFF. This sequence joins TRBV2 and TRBJ1-1; a weak D match, TRBD1 (5 bases). Germline assignment: CDR1 SNHLY and CDR2 FYNNEI. Trimming removed 7 bases at V and 8 bases at J, with 8 bases between. The CDR3 consists of 10 residues.